The next 12 T cell receptor beta chains were all read from a single sample in a study of persistence of HIV-infected CD4 T cells. Sequencing used immunoSEQ version 4 in survey mode. Clones were sequenced by immunoSEQ multiplex PCR, and TCRdb holds only the in-frame ones, with some missing. The top ten hold roughly 0.81% of the sample, which has approximately 26,000 clones, 78% seen once. The antigens for these receptors are not known. Lysates of CMV-infected fibroblasts at 10 ug/mL stimulated these cells. Memory cells lacking CD40L and CD69 with high CD45RO were sorted. The input for sequencing was CD4+ T cells sorted from PBMCs after roughly 17-hour stimulation, taken from a patient who received antiretroviral therapy. The receptor source for this set is an adult woman with HIV who was CMV-seropositive.

This clone was observed a few times. The chain links TRBV27 to TRBJ1-2, with D unresolved. The V gene's germline CDR1 is MNHEY and CDR2 SMNVEV (reference sequence). The CDR3 is made up of 15 amino acids. Between the trimmed V and J ends, which lost 6 bases and 4 bases, there was a span of 18 bases. CDR3 amino acids: CASRKKERPIYGYTF. The CDR3 bases are TGTGCCAGCAGGAAGAAGGAAAGGCCCATCTATGGCTACACCTTC.

This sequence joins TRBV19 and TRBJ2-6; 9 bases match TRBD1. The CDR3 is made up of 17 amino acids. Trimming cost V 6 bases and J 1 base; bases outside gene matches: 7. In germline, CDR1 is LNHDA, CDR2 SQIVND (reference sequence). Here the CDR3 DNA reads TGTGCCAGTAGGGGACAGGGAAGGGGATCTGGGGCCAACGTCCTGACTTTC. It codes for CASRGQGRGSGANVLTF.

The sample holds a few counts of this clone. This chain connects TRBV6-1 to TRBJ1-4, with TRBD1 matching 8 bases. In germline, CDR1 is MNHNS, CDR2 SASEGT. The CDR3 contains 15 residues. J gave up 7 bases and V 0 bases, and 4 bases lay outside the gene matches. CDR3 DNA sequence: TGTGCCAGCAGTGAAGCGTTACAGGGGGTTGAAAAACTGTTTTTT. As protein: CASSEALQGVEKLFF.

This chain links TRBV19 with TRBJ1-5; no clear D. Germline CDR1 LNHDA, CDR2 SQIVND (reference sequence). The CDR3 totals 17 residues. The V and J ends lost 7 bases and 0 bases respectively, with 19 bases between them. The CDR3: CASTHWGTKYSNQPQHF. CDR3 nucleotides: TGTGCCAGTACCCACTGGGGAACCAAATATAGCAATCAGCCCCAGCATTTT.

CDR3: CASSDMVTLYEQYV. CDR3 DNA: TGTGCCAGCAGTGACATGGTGACTCTCTACGAGCAGTACGTC. The V gene is TRBV6-1, the J gene TRBJ2-7; D uncertain. Germline loops: CDR1 MNHNS, CDR2 SASEGT. The CDR3 loop spans 14 amino acids. Trimming pared 3 bases from V and 3 bases from J, leaving 12 bases between.

This chain uses TRBV6-1 with TRBJ2-3, with D uncertain. The ends were cut back, 0 bases at V and 6 bases at J, with 25 bases in the middle. CDR3 size: 19 residues. Germline assignment: CDR1 MNHNS and CDR2 SASEGT. The CDR3 bases are TGTGCCAGCAGTGAAGCAAGTCATGGCAGCCACCAAAGAATGGATACGCAGTATTTT. It translates to CASSEASHGSHQRMDTQYF.

The genes are TRBV10-3 and TRBJ2-7, with a tentative D call TRBD1 (6 bases). The V end lost 8 bases, the J end lost 5 bases, and 16 bases lay between the germline ends. Germline CDR1 is ENHRY and CDR2 is SYGVKD. The CDR3 totals 13 residues. The CDR3, as DNA: TGTGCCATCTGGCTTGAGGACAGCGACGAGCAGTACTTC. Protein: CAIWLEDSDEQYF.

J is TRBJ1-6 and V is TRBV5-5, with D unresolved. V dropped 3 bases and J dropped 2 bases, with 6 bases sitting between them. Germline CDR1 is SGHKS and CDR2 is YYEKEE (reference sequence). This CDR3 contains 14 residues. The DNA for the CDR3 is TGTGCCAGCAGCTCCGGGACCTATAATTCACCCCTCCACTTT. It translates to CASSSGTYNSPLHF.

This chain uses TRBV19 with TRBJ2-6; TRBD1 might be the D (6 bases). Germline lookup yields CDR1 LNHDA and CDR2 SQIVND (reference sequence). V was pared by 10 bases and J by 2 bases, with 12 bases between. This CDR3 is 14 amino acids long. The CDR3 DNA is TGTGCCACCCAAGACAGGCCTGGGGCCAACGTCCTGACTTTC. It specifies CATQDRPGANVLTF.

This clone was detected a few times. The chain joins TRBV13 to TRBJ1-2; no clear D gene. V lost 3 bases and J lost 3, with 11 bases in between. The CDR3 totals 14 residues. Germline loops: CDR1 PRHDT, CDR2 FYEKMQ (reference sequence). DNA of the CDR3: TGTGCCAGCAGCTTGGTACAAGCCCACTATGGCTACACCTTC. Amino acid sequence: CASSLVQAHYGYTF.

The chain uses TRBV13 and TRBJ2-1; 11 bases align to TRBD2. V dropped 5 bases and J dropped 4; count of bases not matched to a gene: 7. The germline CDR1 and CDR2 sequences are PRHDT and FYEKMQ (reference sequence). The CDR3 loop spans 16 amino acids. In DNA, the CDR3 is TGTGCCAGCAGCCTAAGGACTAGCGGGTATTACAATGAGCAGTTCTTC. Translation gives CASSLRTSGYYNEQFF.

The chain combines TRBV9 with TRBJ2-2; D gene uncertain. The V and J ends lost 0 bases and 4 bases respectively, with 13 bases between them. The CDR3 loop spans 16 amino acids. The germline V gene encodes CDR1 SGDLS and CDR2 YYNGEE. The CDR3 protein is CASSVESRPGTGELFF. The CDR3 region has the DNA TGTGCCAGCAGCGTAGAGTCCAGGCCGGGCACCGGGGAGCTGTTTTTT. Complete variable domain (other parts from reference TRBV9 and TRBJ2-2): DSGVTQTPKHLITATGQRVTLRCSPRSGDLSVYWYQQSLDQGLQFLIQYYNGEERAKGNILERFSAQQFPDLHSELNLSSLELGDSALYFCASSVESRPGTGELFFGEGSRLTVL.